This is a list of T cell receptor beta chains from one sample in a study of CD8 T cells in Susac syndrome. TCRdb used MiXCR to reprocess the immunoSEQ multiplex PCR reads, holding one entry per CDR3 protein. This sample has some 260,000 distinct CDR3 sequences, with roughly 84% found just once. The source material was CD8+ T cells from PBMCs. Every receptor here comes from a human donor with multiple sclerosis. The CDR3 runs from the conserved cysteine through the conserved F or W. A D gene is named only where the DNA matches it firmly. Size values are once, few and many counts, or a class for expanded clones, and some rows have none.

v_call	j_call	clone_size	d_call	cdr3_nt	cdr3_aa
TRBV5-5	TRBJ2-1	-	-	TGTGCCAGCAGCGATCCAATTTGGACGGAAACCTACAATGAGCAGTTCTTC	CASSDPIWTETYNEQFF
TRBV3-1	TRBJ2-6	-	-	TGTGCCAGCAGCCAGACCCAGGGCTCTGGGGCCAACGTCCTGACTTTC	CASSQTQGSGANVLTF
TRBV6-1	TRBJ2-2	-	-	TGTGCCAGCAGTGATAACCCGGCTACCGGGGAGCTGTTTTTT	CASSDNPATGELFF
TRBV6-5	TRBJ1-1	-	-	TGTGCCAGCAGTTACTCAGGAGCAGTATCTGAAGCTTTCTTT	CASSYSGAVSEAFF
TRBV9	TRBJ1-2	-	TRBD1	TGTGCCAGCAGCGTAGCGACCGGGACAGGGGTCGGGTATGGCTACACCTTC	CASSVATGTGVGYGYTF
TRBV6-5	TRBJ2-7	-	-	TGTGCCAGCACCCCCTTAGCGGAGCTCTCCTACGAGCAGTACTTC	CASTPLAELSYEQYF
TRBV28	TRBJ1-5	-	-	TGTGCCAGCAGTTTTCCGACGAACAATCAGCCCCAGCATTTT	CASSFPTNNQPQHF
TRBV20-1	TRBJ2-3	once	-	TGCAGTGCCAACGGTCTAGCCGGGCGCACAGATACGCAGTATTTT	CSANGLAGRTDTQYF
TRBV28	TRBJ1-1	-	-	TGTGCCGGTCGCCCTGTAATTGGGGGTGAGAACACTGAAGCTTTCTTT	CAGRPVIGGENTEAFF
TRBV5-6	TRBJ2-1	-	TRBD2	TGTGCCAGCAGCACCGGGACTAAGAGGGTCTTC	CASSTGTKRVF
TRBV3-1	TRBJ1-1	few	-	TGTGCCAGCAGCCGAGGAAGGGGGGGAGGAACTGAAGCTTTCTTT	CASSRGRGGGTEAFF
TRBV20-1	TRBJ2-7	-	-	TGCAGTGCTCTACAGGGCCGCGCGCTCTACGAGCAGTACTTC	CSALQGRALYEQYF
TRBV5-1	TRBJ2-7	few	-	TGCGCCAGCAGCTTTAAGGAAGGAGACAGGAACTACGAGCAGTACTTC	CASSFKEGDRNYEQYF
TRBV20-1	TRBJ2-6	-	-	TGCAGTGCTAGAGATCTCGGCCTTTCCCAGGGGTTGGGGGCCAACGTCCTGACTTTC	CSARDLGLSQGLGANVLTF
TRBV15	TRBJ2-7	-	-	TGTGCCACCAGCAGTTCCCGCGGCAGGACCTACGAGCAGTACTTC	CATSSSRGRTYEQYF
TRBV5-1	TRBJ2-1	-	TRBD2	TGCGCCAGCAGCTCCGAAGTGCTAGCGGAGGACAATGAGCAGTTCTTC	CASSSEVLAEDNEQFF
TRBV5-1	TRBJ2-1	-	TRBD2	TGCGCCAGCAGCTCTTCGGCCGGGAGGGCCCGTGAGCAGTTCTTC	CASSSSAGRAREQFF
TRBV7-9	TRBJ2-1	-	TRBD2	TGTGCCAGCAGCTGGGGACTAGCGGAAGACAATGAGCAGTTCTTC	CASSWGLAEDNEQFF